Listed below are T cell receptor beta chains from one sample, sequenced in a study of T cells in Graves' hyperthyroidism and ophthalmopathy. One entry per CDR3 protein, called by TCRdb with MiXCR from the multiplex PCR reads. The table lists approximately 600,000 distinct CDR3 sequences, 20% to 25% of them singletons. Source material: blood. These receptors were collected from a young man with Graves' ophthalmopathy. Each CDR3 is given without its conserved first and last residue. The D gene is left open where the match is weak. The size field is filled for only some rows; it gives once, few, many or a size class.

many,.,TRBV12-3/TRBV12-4,ASSLLLNTEAF
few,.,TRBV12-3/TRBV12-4,ASSLIGADTQY
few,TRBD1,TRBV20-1,SAADRGSSYEQY
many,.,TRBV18,ASSPQGANEQF
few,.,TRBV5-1,ASREATNEKLF
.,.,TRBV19,ASSIWGDQPQH
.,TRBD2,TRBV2,ASSLTSGRVLGEQY
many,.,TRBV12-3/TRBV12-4,ASSSQGPGELF
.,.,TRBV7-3,ASSLLGGWRSPLH
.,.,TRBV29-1,SVGYTGTQY
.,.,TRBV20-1,SATPADTLSTDTQY
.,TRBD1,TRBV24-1,ATQGQGTGELF
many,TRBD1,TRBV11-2,ASSLDFGRGLSSSTDTQY
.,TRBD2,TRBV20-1,SARARGGRWAKNIQY
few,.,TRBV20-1,SARATRGSSYEQY
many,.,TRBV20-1,SARDRHVQETQY
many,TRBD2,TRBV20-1,SARGGLAGSYNEQF
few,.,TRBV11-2,ASSRPMVSSYNEQF
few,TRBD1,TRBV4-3,ASSQARQGFDYGYT
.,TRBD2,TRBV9,ASVPLERGRDTQY
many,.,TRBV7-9,ASTKDSNQPQH
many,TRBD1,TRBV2,ASSVSIWDRPEEGDQPQH
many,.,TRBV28,ASSPRGGARYEQY
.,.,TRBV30,AWMVRGTDTQY
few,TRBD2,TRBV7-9,ASSLPPLAASTDTQY
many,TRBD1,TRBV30,AWQGQSGNGYT
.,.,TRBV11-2,ASSLGGSGNTGELF
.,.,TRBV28,ASSTPGQKKNIQY
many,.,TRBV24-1,ATSDLAGDTDTQY
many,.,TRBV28,ASSLGEVSYNEQF